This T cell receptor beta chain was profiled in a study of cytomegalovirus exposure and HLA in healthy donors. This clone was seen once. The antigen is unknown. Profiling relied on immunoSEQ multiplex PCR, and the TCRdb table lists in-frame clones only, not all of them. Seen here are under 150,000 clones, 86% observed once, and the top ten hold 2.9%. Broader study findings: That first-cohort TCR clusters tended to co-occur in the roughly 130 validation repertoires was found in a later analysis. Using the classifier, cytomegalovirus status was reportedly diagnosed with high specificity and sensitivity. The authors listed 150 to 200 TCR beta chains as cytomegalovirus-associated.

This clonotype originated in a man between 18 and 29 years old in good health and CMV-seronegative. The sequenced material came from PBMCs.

CDR3 sequence (DNA): TGTGCCAGCAGTCCCAAAATTGGGAACAGGGGGCTTCTTTGGGGTTCACCCCTCCACTTT. Its translation is CASSPKIGNRGLLWGSPLHF. The V call is TRBV27, the J call TRBJ1-6; 9 bases match TRBD1. The CDR3 is 20 amino acids. Germline CDR1 and CDR2: MNHEY and SMNVEV (reference sequence). Trimming at V came to 5 bases and at J to 9 bases, leaving 23 bases not matched to a gene.